This T cell receptor beta chain was captured in a study of cytomegalovirus exposure and HLA in healthy donors. Study-level background: When 350 to 500 donors were genotyped, 80% to 90% of them were found to fall in the Caucasian-associated ancestry cluster.

It was with 60 Vbeta and 13 Jbeta primers that the PCR ran. Generated by immunoSEQ multiplex PCR, the TCRdb table keeps only in-frame clones and is missing some. Of around 180,000 clones in the sample, about 81% were seen once. As for the donors, each was a healthy bone marrow donor. Donors counted as nominally healthy when sampled, yet unrecorded immune exposures were likely. Worth noting for this clone: The antigen is not known.

Germline values: CDR1 ENHRY, CDR2 SYGVKD. This CDR3 contains 14 residues. The germline V and J ends were trimmed by 10 bases and 1 base, with 14 bases remaining between them. Overall study findings and caveats: A later analysis found common viral pathogens apparently linked to several of the most significant clusters.

The J gene is TRBJ1-5, the V gene TRBV10-3, with D maybe TRBD1 (5 bases). The sequence was obtained from a young man in good health and CMV-seronegative. The specimen was PBMCs. As DNA, the CDR3 is TGTGCCACAGCTGCGGGGCAAAGCAATCAGCCCCAGCATTTT. Translated, it gives CATAAGQSNQPQHF.